These 14 T cell receptor beta chains came from one sample sequenced in a study of T cell responses to AZD1222 COVID-19 vaccine. Repertoires were generated with immunoSEQ multiplex PCR, while TCRdb's copy carries only in-frame clones and drops some. The table records about 150,000 clones, roughly nine tenths of them present only once. The starting material was peripheral blood, obtained after recovery from COVID-19. Every receptor here comes from an adult who had recovered from COVID-19.

V gene TRBV14 combines with J gene TRBJ2-5; perhaps TRBD2 as D (6 bases). V was clipped by 4 bases and J by 1 base, with 13 bases between them. Germline CDR1 and CDR2: SGHDN and FVKESK. The CDR3 spans 15 residues. The CDR3 nucleotides read TGTGCCAGCAGCCGTGGGGACTTCGCCCAAGAGACCCAGTACTTC. Residues: CASSRGDFAQETQYF.

The rearrangement joins TRBV28 to TRBJ1-2; D remains ambiguous. Germline CDR1 is MDHEN and CDR2 is SYDVKM. Trimming shortened V by 1 base and J by 6 bases, and 6 bases separated the two germline ends. The CDR3 loop spans 12 amino acids. CDR3 nucleotides: TGTGCCAGCAGTTTATTGGGCAATGGCTACACCTTC. Translating gives CASSLLGNGYTF.

This chain uses TRBV7-9 with TRBJ2-2, with TRBD1 identical over 9 bases. Germline loops: CDR1 SEHNR, CDR2 FQNEAQ (reference sequence). This CDR3 is 16 amino acids long. Trimming cost V 5 bases and J 6 bases; bases outside gene matches: 10. The CDR3: CASSQTDRGIAGELFF. In DNA form, the CDR3 reads TGTGCCAGCAGCCAGACCGACAGGGGGATTGCCGGGGAGCTGTTTTTT.

This chain links TRBV3-1 (or the pseudogene TRBV3-2) with TRBJ2-1, with 12 bases identical to TRBD2. The CDR3 covers 15 residues. V lost 4 bases, J lost 4 bases, and 2 bases stayed unmatched. From germline, CDR1 is LGHDT and CDR2 YNNKEL (reference sequence). The CDR3 DNA reads as TGTGCCAGCAGCCCGGGACTAGCGGGTTACAATGAGCAGTTCTTC. It is translated as CASSPGLAGYNEQFF.

The chain uses TRBV6-1 and TRBJ1-5; perhaps TRBD1 as D (5 bases). Looked up from germline, CDR1 is MNHNS and CDR2 is SASEGT. With 4 bases removed from V and 3 bases from J, the gap between germline ends came to 25 bases. This CDR3 has 19 amino acids. Here the CDR3 DNA reads TGTGCCAGCAGTGGCGGCAGGGTGATGGAGCTAAACCCCAATCAGCCCCAGCATTTT. Protein: CASSGGRVMELNPNQPQHF.

The chain employs TRBV2 and TRBJ1-5; D is perhaps TRBD1 (6 bases). Germline CDR1 reads SNHLY; CDR2 reads FYNNEI. V was clipped by 6 bases and J by 6 bases, with 15 bases between them. CDR3 length: 14 residues. CDR3 amino acids: CASSAEGGGQPQHF. CDR3 DNA: TGTGCCAGCAGCGCCGAGGGAGGGGGTCAGCCCCAGCATTTT.

V and J are TRBV7-9 and TRBJ2-7; 9 nucleotides line up with TRBD2. The length of the CDR3 is 15 residues. J was trimmed by 2 bases and V by 3 bases; bases with no gene match: 5. The germline V gene encodes CDR1 SEHNR and CDR2 FQNEAQ (reference sequence). CDR3 in amino acids: CASSFWTSATYEQYF. The CDR3 coding sequence is TGTGCCAGCAGCTTTTGGACTAGCGCGACCTACGAGCAGTACTTC. The full variable domain, rest sourced from reference TRBV7-9 and TRBJ2-7, is DTGVSQNPRHKITKRGQNVTFRCDPISEHNRLYWYRQTLGQGPEFLTYFQNEAQLEKSRLLSDRFSAERPKGSFSTLEIQRTEQGDSAMYLCASSFWTSATYEQYFGPGTRLTVT.

In this sample, this clone turned up a few times. This chain connects TRBV7-9 to TRBJ2-7, with D possibly being TRBD1 (5 bases). Germline CDR1 and CDR2: SEHNR and FQNEAQ (reference sequence). This CDR3 spans 12 amino acids. The germline V and J ends were trimmed by 1 base and 6 bases, with 7 bases remaining between them. CDR3 in DNA: TGTGCCAGCAGCTTAGAAGGGGTCGAGCAGTACTTC. Translating it yields CASSLEGVEQYF.

V usage is TRBV7-2 and J usage is TRBJ1-6, with 7 bases aligning to TRBD1. The CDR3 is made up of 16 amino acids. The V gene's germline CDR1 is SGHTA and CDR2 FQGNSA. V shed 6 bases and J 7 bases; nucleotides not matched to a gene: 12. CDR3 region: CASSAYGTANNSPLHF. The CDR3 DNA reads as TGTGCCAGCAGTGCATACGGGACAGCGAACAATTCACCCCTCCACTTT.

J is TRBJ1-1 and V is TRBV25-1, with a possible D match to TRBD1 (6 bases). Germline CDR1 MGHDK, CDR2 SYGVNS. V lost 2 bases to trimming and J lost 8 bases, with 15 bases between them. The CDR3 consists of 14 residues. CDR3 protein: CASSETGGRAEAFF. In DNA form, the CDR3 reads TGTGCCAGCAGTGAAACGGGGGGCAGGGCCGAAGCTTTCTTT.

This CDR3 is CASSLTGYATNSYEQYF. As DNA, the CDR3 is TGTGCCAGCAGCTTAACAGGGTATGCCACTAACTCCTACGAGCAGTACTTC. The V gene is TRBV7-8, the J gene TRBJ2-7, with TRBD1 as a possible D gene (6 bases). This CDR3 has 17 amino acids. In germline, CDR1 is SGHVS, CDR2 FQNEAQ. V lost 2 bases and J lost 0, with 17 bases in between.

J is TRBJ2-3 and V is TRBV7-2; 10 bases are a match to TRBD2. CDR3 size: 18 residues. The V segment lost 5 bases and the J segment 3 bases; nucleotides outside the gene matches: 14. The germline V gene has CDR1 SGHTA and CDR2 FQGNSA. CDR3 nucleotide sequence: TGTGCCAGCAGCATCTCCCCGCCGGGACTAGCGCCGACAGATACGCAGTATTTT. Translated, it gives CASSISPPGLAPTDTQYF.

The gene calls are TRBV5-8 and TRBJ2-1; D is uncertain. Germline V gives CDR1 SGHTS, CDR2 YDEGEE. The CDR3 spans 15 residues. Trimming left V 2 bases short and J 9 bases short, with 18 bases between. CDR3 nucleotides: TGTGCCAGCAGCTTCGGGCAGGTTCCCCTTAGTGAGCAGTTCTTC. This encodes CASSFGQVPLSEQFF.

The rearrangement joins TRBV10-3 to TRBJ1-6, with D possibly TRBD1 on 6 matching bases. V gave up 5 bases and J gave up 5 bases, with 13 bases separating them. The CDR3 length is 15 residues. Germline loops: CDR1 ENHRY, CDR2 SYGVKD. The CDR3 protein is CAISWGGANNSPLHF. CDR3 sequence (DNA): TGTGCCATCAGTTGGGGGGGCGCTAATAATTCACCCCTCCACTTT.